Given below is one TCR beta chain in context. The table came from immunoSEQ multiplex PCR; TCRdb's copy has only in-frame clones and leaves some out. This table has about 77,000 clones, approximately 89% appearing once. This sample is drawn from a study of T cell changes during pregnancy in multiple sclerosis. This CDR3 contains 22 residues. J gave up 6 bases and V 1 base, and 23 bases lay outside the gene matches. CDR1 and CDR2 (germline): SGHRS, YFSETQ. V and J are TRBV5-1 and TRBJ2-1, with 12 bases fitting TRBD1. Source: peripheral blood, taken before pregnancy. The sequence was obtained from a female donor with multiple sclerosis, enrolled in a pregnancy study. CDR3 nucleotide sequence: TGCGCCAGCAGCTTGCGGGTTGGAGGGACAGGGGGCACAGTTGCGAGCATCAATGAGCAGTTCTTC. Its translation is CASSLRVGGTGGTVASINEQFF.